The TCR beta chain described here comes from a study of naive and memory T cell subsets. The beta constant-region primer was an equimolar mix of two oligonucleotides covering TRBC1 and TRBC2. TCRdb called the UMI-ligation and nested PCR reads again in MiXCR, with one record for every CDR3 protein. The data contain roughly 91,000 distinct CDR3 sequences, about an eighth of them singletons. Losses at the gene ends were 3 bases for V and 1 base for J; bases not matched to a gene: 5. In germline, CDR1 is SGHTA, CDR2 FQGNSA. There are 16 residues in the CDR3. This clonotype has just a few counts. Sequencing was done on a sample of central memory CD4+ T cells from blood. This TCR came from a human donor in good health. The V and J genes are TRBV7-2 and TRBJ2-3, with 9 bases matching TRBD2. CDR3 sequence reads: CASSFPLAGRTDTQYF. DNA for the CDR3: TGTGCCAGCAGCTTCCCACTAGCGGGTCGCACAGATACGCAGTATTTT.